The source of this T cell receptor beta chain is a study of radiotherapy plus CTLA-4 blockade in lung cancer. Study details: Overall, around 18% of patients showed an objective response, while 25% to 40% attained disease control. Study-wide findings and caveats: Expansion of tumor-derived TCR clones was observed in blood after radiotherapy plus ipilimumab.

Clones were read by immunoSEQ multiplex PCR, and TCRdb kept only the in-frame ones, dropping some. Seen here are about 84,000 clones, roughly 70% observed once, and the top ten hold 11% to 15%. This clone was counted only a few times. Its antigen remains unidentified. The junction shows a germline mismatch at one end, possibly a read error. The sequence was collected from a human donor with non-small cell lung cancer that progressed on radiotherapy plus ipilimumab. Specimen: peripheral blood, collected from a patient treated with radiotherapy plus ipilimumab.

The CDR3 loop reads CASSYPGQALEVFF. DNA of the CDR3: TGTGCCAGCAGTTACCCGGGACAGGCGTTAGAAGTTTTCTTT. This chain uses TRBV6-6 with TRBJ1-1; 8 bases line up with TRBD1. CDR1 MNHNY and CDR2 SVGAGI come from the germline V gene (reference sequence). The CDR3 spans 14 residues.